This TCR beta chain was captured by sequencing in a study of technical replicates of blood from a few donors. Method: immunoSEQ multiplex PCR; TCRdb's copy keeps in-frame clones and lacks some. Among nearly 80,000 clones listed, 85% to 95% were seen once. Trimming shortened V by 6 bases and J by 7 bases, and 18 bases separated the two germline ends. Per germline, CDR1 MNHEY and CDR2 SVGAGI. CDR3 length: 14 amino acids. This chain links TRBV6-5 with TRBJ1-2; TRBD1 might be the D (6 bases). The sample was T cells isolated from PBMCs. The clonotype comes from a human donor in good health. CDR3 bases: TGTGCCAGCAGCTTTAAAGGGGGGGCAGGTGGCTACACCTTC. It yields the protein CASSFKGGAGGYTF.